A single sample is the source of the 29 T cell receptor beta chains below, sequenced in a study of cytomegalovirus exposure and HLA in healthy donors. Use of 60 Vbeta and 13 Jbeta primers characterized the PCR. Only in-frame clones appear in the TCRdb table, and some are missing; sequencing was by immunoSEQ multiplex PCR. Altogether about 140,000 clones are present, roughly 70% being singletons, with the ten largest covering about 3.4%. Sequenced: PBMCs. Receptors originate from a man in his forties in good health and CMV-seronegative.

This chain connects TRBV7-6 to TRBJ1-1; possibly TRBD1 for D (5 bases). CDR1 is SGHVS and CDR2 is FNYEAQ in the germline V gene. V was clipped by 3 bases and J by 2 bases, with 13 bases between them. The CDR3 sequence is 15 residues long. The CDR3 nucleotides read TGTGCCAGCAGCTTGGTAACAGGAGATAACACTGAAGCTTTCTTT. As protein: CASSLVTGDNTEAFF.

The chain is built from TRBV5-1 and TRBJ2-3, with D perhaps TRBD2 (6 bases). CDR1 and CDR2 from the germline V gene are SGHRS and YFSETQ. The CDR3 sequence is 13 residues long. V lost 8 bases, J lost 5 bases, and 15 bases lay in between. CDR3 nucleotide sequence: TGCGCCAGTACCGGGGACTTGGTAGATACGCAGTATTTT. Protein product: CASTGDLVDTQYF.

This sequence joins TRBV27 and TRBJ1-1; D not resolved. The CDR3 extends over 15 amino acids. V lost 7 bases, J lost 1 base, and 16 bases lay in between. CDR1 and CDR2 (germline): MNHEY, SMNVEV (reference sequence). In DNA form, the CDR3 reads TGTGCCAGCACTCCTGCGGACGGGAAGAACACTGAAGCTTTCTTT. Translation: CASTPADGKNTEAFF.

This clone was counted once. The chain recombines TRBV2 with TRBJ1-1; 11 nucleotides line up with TRBD1. Germline V gives CDR1 SNHLY, CDR2 FYNNEI. The CDR3 is made up of 15 amino acids. V shed 6 bases, J shed 4 bases, and the junction held 7 bases outside the gene matches. The CDR3 region has the DNA TGTGCCAGCAGGGAGGGACAGGGGGTCGGCACTGAAGCTTTCTTT. Amino acids: CASREGQGVGTEAFF.

The V gene is TRBV7-2, the J gene TRBJ1-2; the match to TRBD1 covers 9 bases. The V gene end was trimmed by 5 bases and the J gene end by 3 bases; junction bases not matched to a gene: 7. The CDR3 totals 15 residues. Looked up from germline, CDR1 is SGHTA and CDR2 is FQGNSA. CDR3 residues: CASSPTGGRYYGYTF. In DNA form, the CDR3 reads TGTGCCAGCAGCCCTACAGGGGGCCGCTACTATGGCTACACCTTC.

The chain joins TRBV5-1 to TRBJ2-7, with D unresolved. This CDR3 contains 13 residues. Deletions cut 0 bases from V and 3 bases from J, with 7 bases between. CDR1 is SGHRS and CDR2 is YFSETQ in the germline V gene. As DNA, the CDR3 is TGCGCCAGCAGCTTGGGTAAGAGCTACGAGCAGTACTTC. This encodes CASSLGKSYEQYF. The variable domain in full, completed from reference TRBV5-1 and TRBJ2-7, reads KAGVTQTPRYLIKTRGQQVTLSCSPISGHRSVSWYQQTPGQGLQFLFEYFSETQRNKGNFPGRFSGRQFSNSRSEMNVSTLELGDSALYLCASSLGKSYEQYFGPGTRLTVT.

The V call is TRBV5-1, the J call TRBJ1-2; tentative D call: TRBD1 (5 bases). This CDR3 is built from 14 residues. In germline, CDR1 is SGHRS, CDR2 YFSETQ. The germline V and J ends were trimmed by 0 bases and 7 bases, with 13 bases remaining between them. This CDR3 is CASSLAPGGSGYTF. The CDR3 region has the DNA TGCGCCAGCAGCTTGGCCCCCGGGGGTTCTGGCTACACCTTC.

The V and J genes are TRBV4-3 and TRBJ1-1; no reliable D call. Germline values: CDR1 LGHNA, CDR2 YSLEER. V shed 2 bases and J shed 3 bases, with 7 bases lying between them. CDR3 size: 13 residues. The CDR3 sequence: CASSQSRHTEAFF. The CDR3 nucleotides read TGCGCCAGCAGCCAAAGCAGGCACACTGAAGCTTTCTTT.

The gene calls are TRBV5-1 and TRBJ2-3; no clear D. CDR1 and CDR2 from the germline V gene are SGHRS and YFSETQ. This CDR3 spans 16 amino acids. The ends were cut back, 0 bases at V and 2 bases at J, with 13 bases in the middle. The CDR3 reads CASSLANLGYTDTQYF. DNA of the CDR3: TGCGCCAGCAGCTTGGCCAACCTAGGCTACACAGATACGCAGTATTTT.

The table lists this clone with a few counts. This chain connects TRBV7-9 to TRBJ1-3; 8 positions match TRBD1. Unmatched junction bases numbered 6, after V lost 5 bases and J lost 3 bases. The CDR3 loop spans 15 amino acids. Per the germline V gene, CDR1 is SEHNR and CDR2 is FQNEAQ (reference sequence). The CDR3, as DNA: TGTGCCAGCAGCCCATCGACAGGGGATGGAAACACCATATATTTT. Protein sequence: CASSPSTGDGNTIYF.

The chain uses TRBV7-9 and TRBJ1-1; 7 nucleotides align to TRBD1. Germline CDR1 reads SEHNR; CDR2 reads FQNEAQ (reference sequence). Losses at the gene ends were 5 bases for V and 3 bases for J; bases not matched to a gene: 9. The CDR3 has 15 residues. The CDR3 sequence: CASSATRQGYTEAFF. DNA for the CDR3: TGTGCCAGCAGCGCCACGCGACAGGGTTACACTGAAGCTTTCTTT.

In its sample, this clone was seen a few times. This CDR3 reads CASSPPGQGTDTQYF. The CDR3 bases are TGTGCCAGCAGCCCGCCGGGACAGGGCACAGATACGCAGTATTTT. The chain carries TRBV5-4 and TRBJ2-3, with TRBD1 identical over 8 bases. Losses at the gene ends were 4 bases for V and 1 base for J; bases not matched to a gene: 5. The CDR3 loop spans 15 amino acids. Germline-derived CDR1 and CDR2 are SGHNT and YYREEE (reference sequence).

The chain recombines TRBV7-9 with TRBJ2-2, with D unclear. V lost 9 bases to trimming and J lost 1 base, with 12 bases between them. Germline-derived CDR1 and CDR2 are SEHNR and FQNEAQ (reference sequence). CDR3 length: 14 amino acids. The CDR3 nucleotides read TGTGCCAGGGGTCTACTACAGAACACCGGGGAGCTGTTTTTT. It yields the protein CARGLLQNTGELFF.

The chain is built from TRBV10-3 and TRBJ2-5; 9 bases align to TRBD2. The germline V gene has CDR1 ENHRY and CDR2 SYGVKD. The CDR3 runs to 15 residues. V was clipped by 3 bases and J by 4 bases; unmatched bases: 6. The CDR3 nucleotides read TGTGCCATCAGTGAAGGATTAGCGGGGGCAGAGACCCAGTACTTC. Translating gives CAISEGLAGAETQYF.

This chain links TRBV7-9 with TRBJ2-3; D possibly corresponds to TRBD1 (6 bases). The V and J ends lost 5 bases and 4 bases respectively, with 10 bases between them. The germline V gene has CDR1 SEHNR and CDR2 FQNEAQ (reference sequence). The CDR3 totals 13 residues. The CDR3, as DNA: TGTGCCAGCAGCCCAGGGGAAGCAGATACGCAGTATTTT. Residues: CASSPGEADTQYF. Filled out from reference TRBV7-9 and TRBJ2-3, the complete variable domain reads DTGVSQNPRHKITKRGQNVTFRCDPISEHNRLYWYRQTLGQGPEFLTYFQNEAQLEKSRLLSDRFSAERPKGSFSTLEIQRTEQGDSAMYLCASSPGEADTQYFGPGTRLTVL.

DNA of the CDR3: TGTGCCAGCAGTTCCCCCCGTGGGGGGAGCGGAAATGGCTACACCTTC. Protein: CASSSPRGGSGNGYTF. The chain uses TRBV27 and TRBJ1-2, with D possibly matching TRBD1 (5 bases). V was clipped by 4 bases and J by 6 bases, with 21 bases between them. CDR1 MNHEY and CDR2 SMNVEV come from the germline V gene (reference sequence). The CDR3 totals 16 residues.

The chain joins TRBV5-1 to TRBJ1-1, with TRBD1 as a possible D gene (5 bases). Trimming took off 4 bases at V and 1 base at J, with 14 bases between the two ends. This CDR3 comprises 15 residues. Looked up from germline, CDR1 is SGHRS and CDR2 is YFSETQ. CDR3 sequence: CASSGGRGGNTEAFF. The CDR3 bases are TGCGCCAGCAGCGGGGGTAGGGGAGGGAACACTGAAGCTTTCTTT.

The chain carries TRBV5-1 and TRBJ1-1, with D perhaps TRBD1 (6 bases). Trimming pared 2 bases from V and 1 base from J, leaving 15 bases between. Germline V gene lookup returns CDR1 SGHRS and CDR2 YFSETQ. CDR3 size: 16 residues. The CDR3 protein is CASSLGQMGRNTEAFF. Here the CDR3 DNA reads TGCGCCAGCAGCTTAGGACAGATGGGGAGGAACACTGAAGCTTTCTTT.

This clone occurred once. The gene calls are TRBV5-1 and TRBJ2-7; 8 bases map to TRBD1. V shed 2 bases and J 3 bases; nucleotides not matched to a gene: 4. Germline V gene sequence: CDR1 SGHRS, CDR2 YFSETQ. This CDR3 contains 14 residues. CDR3 sequence (DNA): TGCGCCAGCAGCTTTTCACAGGGGGTCTACGAGCAGTACTTC. Translation gives CASSFSQGVYEQYF.

This clone has a handful of counts. The chain is built from TRBV4-3 and TRBJ2-7; 11 bases are shared with TRBD2. The V and J ends lost 4 bases and 3 bases, in that order; junction bases with no gene match: 5. Germline loops: CDR1 LGHNA, CDR2 YSLEER. The CDR3 totals 15 residues. CDR3 in amino acids: CASSLTGTSGYEQYF. The DNA of the CDR3 is TGCGCCAGCAGCCTTACCGGGACTAGCGGCTACGAGCAGTACTTC.

This chain joins TRBV5-1 and TRBJ2-7, with D possibly TRBD2 on 5 matching bases. V lost 0 bases and J lost 6, with 7 bases in between. This CDR3 contains 12 residues. Germline loops: CDR1 SGHRS, CDR2 YFSETQ. CDR3 region: CASSLAGSEQYF. CDR3 coding DNA: TGCGCCAGCAGCTTGGCTGGGAGCGAGCAGTACTTC.

This chain links TRBV27 with TRBJ2-1; TRBD2 aligns across 8 bases. The germline gives CDR1 MNHEY, CDR2 SMNVEV (reference sequence). There are 16 residues in the CDR3. V lost 5 bases and J lost 8; bases outside the gene matches: 14. CDR3 amino acids: CASSPLSGLAVDEQFF. As DNA, the CDR3 is TGTGCCAGCAGTCCTTTGAGTGGACTAGCAGTCGATGAGCAGTTCTTC.

A few counts support this clone. This chain joins TRBV6-6 and TRBJ1-4; possible D gene TRBD1, 6 bases. V lost 9 bases to trimming and J lost 8 bases, with 19 bases between them. The CDR3 sequence is 14 residues long. Per the germline V gene, CDR1 is MNHNY and CDR2 is SVGAGI (reference sequence). The CDR3: CASHSGGAREKLFF. The CDR3 DNA reads as TGTGCCAGTCATTCGGGGGGGGCCAGGGAAAAACTGTTTTTT.

The V gene is TRBV4-1, the J gene TRBJ1-1; no clear D gene. The germline CDR1 and CDR2 sequences are MGHRA and YSYEKL. V was shortened by 0 bases and J by 0 bases, with 17 bases between the two germline ends. This CDR3 region has 18 residues. CDR3 residues: CASSQDPRVRSLNTEAFF. CDR3 sequence (DNA): TGCGCCAGCAGCCAAGATCCGAGGGTCCGGTCCCTGAACACTGAAGCTTTCTTT.

This chain uses TRBV5-4 with TRBJ1-2, with a tentative D call TRBD1 (6 bases). The V end lost 1 base, the J end lost 4 bases, and 14 bases lay between the germline ends. The CDR3 loop spans 15 amino acids. CDR1 is SGHNT and CDR2 is YYREEE in the germline V gene (reference sequence). This CDR3 is CASSLRLTGFYGYTF. The DNA of the CDR3 is TGTGCCAGCAGCTTGAGACTGACAGGATTCTATGGCTACACCTTC.

The V call is TRBV19, the J call TRBJ1-1; 12 bases are shared with TRBD1. The trim removed 5 bases at V and 5 bases at J, leaving 9 bases unmatched. The CDR3 runs 16 residues. Germline CDR1 is LNHDA and CDR2 is SQIVND (reference sequence). CDR3 in DNA: TGTGCCAGTAGTCCTCCGGGACAGGGGGCAGGGACTGAAGCTTTCTTT. It encodes CASSPPGQGAGTEAFF.

This rearrangement joins TRBV30 to TRBJ2-7; 12 nucleotides align to TRBD2. V shed 5 bases, J shed 5 bases, and the junction held 10 bases outside the gene matches. From germline, CDR1 is GTSNPN and CDR2 SVGIG (reference sequence). The CDR3 runs 15 residues. DNA of the CDR3: TGTGCCTGGGCGGGCGGGCTAGCGGGGGGGCACGAGCAGTACTTC. Translating it yields CAWAGGLAGGHEQYF.

This rearrangement joins TRBV18 to TRBJ2-7; 9 bases fit TRBD2. The V segment lost 1 base and the J segment 4 bases; nucleotides outside the gene matches: 8. CDR1 and CDR2 from the germline V gene are KGHSH and LQKENI. This CDR3 is 16 amino acids long. The CDR3 nucleotides read TGTGCCAGCTCACCACGGGCAGCGGGGGGCCCATACGAGCAGTACTTC. This codes for CASSPRAAGGPYEQYF.

The chain couples TRBV6-5 to TRBJ2-3; 9 nucleotides line up with TRBD1. V lost 2 bases and J lost 2; bases outside the gene matches: 2. This CDR3 has 15 residues. Per germline, CDR1 MNHEY and CDR2 SVGAGI. CDR3 bases: TGTGCCAGCAGTTACGGGGACAGGGCCACAGATACGCAGTATTTT. This translates into CASSYGDRATDTQYF.